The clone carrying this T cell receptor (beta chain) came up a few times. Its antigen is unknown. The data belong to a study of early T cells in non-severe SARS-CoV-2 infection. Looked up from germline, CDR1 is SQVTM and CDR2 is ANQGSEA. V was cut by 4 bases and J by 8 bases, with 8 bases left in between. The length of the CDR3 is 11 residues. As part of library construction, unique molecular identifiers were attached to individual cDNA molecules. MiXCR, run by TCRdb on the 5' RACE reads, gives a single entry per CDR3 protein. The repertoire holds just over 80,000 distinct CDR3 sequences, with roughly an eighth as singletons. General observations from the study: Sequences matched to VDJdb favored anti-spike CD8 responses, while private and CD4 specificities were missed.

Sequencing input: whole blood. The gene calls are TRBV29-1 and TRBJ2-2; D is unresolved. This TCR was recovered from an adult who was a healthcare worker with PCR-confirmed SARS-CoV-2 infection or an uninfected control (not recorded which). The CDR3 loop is CSVANRGELFF. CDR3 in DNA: TGCAGCGTTGCAAATAGGGGGGAGCTGTTTTTT.